A single TCR beta chain is shown here with its context. Its antigen is still unknown. It has no much larger one-base neighbor in the sample; base qualities were not kept. This entry comes from a study of blood T cell repertoires in COVID-19 (TCRdb year 2020). Background for the entire study: Samples covering the acute and convalescent phases of COVID-19 were provided by collaborators in the United States, Italy and Spain. Sample metadata almost always included a de-identified subject ID, COVID-19 status, age in years and sex. Where available, HLA class I and class II types were taken from metadata supplied by the sample provider and were not determined by assay-based typing. The samples were drawn from the first 160 participants of the ongoing ImmuneRACE study and from more than 1,000 subjects provided by 6 global collaborators. The material from the prospective study consisted of cDNA or gDNA derived from T cells, B-cell-depleted T cells, or PBMCs. The repertoires were made available in a free public database intended to serve as a resource for research on the immune response to SARS-CoV-2. The dataset comprised deeply sampled blood TCRbeta repertoires from subjects exposed to, actively infected with, or recovered from COVID-19. What the work shows at the level of the full study, not this receptor alone: Clinical and demographic metadata were provided uncurated, with the amount varying by source and participant.

In the prospective study, participants were roughly 18 to 95 years old, resided in fewer than 25 geographic areas of the United States, and were enrolled through a virtual design. To assign participants to cohorts, the prospective study relied on clinical history that participants themselves reported in a screening survey and a study questionnaire. Recovered participants in ImmuneRACE Cohort 3 were defined by two consecutive negative NP/OP PCR tests, clearance by a healthcare professional, or resolution of symptoms. Mobile phlebotomists in the prospective study collected whole blood, serum and a nasopharyngeal or oropharyngeal swab from every participant. Additional blood draws and questionnaires over an approximately two-month period could optionally be provided by prospective study participants. Prospective study blood samples were shipped either frozen or at room temperature before DNA extraction.

The CDR3, cysteine through phenylalanine, is 18 amino acids long. Only the CDR3 portion is preserved as DNA: 54 bases, with reading frame beginning at the first base. Germline trimming: 2 bases from V, 6 bases from J; junction bases outside gene matches: 15. The germline V gene sets CDR1 to SGDLS and CDR2 to YYNGEE. TCRbeta CDR3 regions were amplified from genomic DNA using the immunoSEQ Assay, a bias-controlled multiplex PCR. Turning to the authors' computational methods: Nucleated cell counts per sample were estimated from amplification of reference gene primers within the assay. To quantify the absolute abundance of each unique TCRbeta CDR3 rearrangement, sequence reads were collapsed and filtered. For each sample, productive Simpson clonality was calculated by taking the square root of Simpson's diversity index across productive rearrangements. The table was pulled from immuneACCESS by TCRdb, which kept in-frame rearrangements only. Such tables lose some clones; where checked, under half of the loss comes from unresolved V genes, and the rest has no known cause. D and trimming come from the DNA, and the V and J calls and clone size come from that table. This sample lists fewer than 200,000 clones; around 82% were detected once. The ten largest clonotypes hold around 18% of the sample.

This receptor chain uses TRBV9 and TRBJ2-1; 9 central bases correspond to TRBD2. What was sequenced was PBMCs or T cells enriched from blood (not recorded which). The clonotype was recovered from a man aged 60 to 69 who had recovered from COVID-19. The CDR3 is CASSVMAGSTAGGNEQFF. At the DNA level, the sequence is TGTGCCAGCAGCGTCATGGCAGGGAGCACAGCGGGGGGCAATGAGCAGTTCTTC.